In its sample, the clone carrying this TCR beta chain was seen many times. The data originate from a study of identical twins. This CDR3 is built from 15 residues. V shed 3 bases, J shed 7 bases, and the junction held 10 bases outside the gene matches. Germline V CDR1 and CDR2: LNHNV, YYDKDF (reference sequence). From the 5' RACE reads, TCRdb called clonotypes with MiXCR, one entry per CDR3 protein. The sample carries 200,000 to 300,000 distinct CDR3 sequences, about 11% recorded once. This clonotype was obtained from a middle-aged man in good health. Source material: memory T cells sorted from blood. This sequence joins TRBV15 and TRBJ2-7; 9 bases line up with TRBD2. The CDR3 DNA sequence: TGTGCCACCAGCAGGCTGGCGGGAGGGCCCCGAGAGCAGTACTTC. As protein: CATSRLAGGPREQYF.